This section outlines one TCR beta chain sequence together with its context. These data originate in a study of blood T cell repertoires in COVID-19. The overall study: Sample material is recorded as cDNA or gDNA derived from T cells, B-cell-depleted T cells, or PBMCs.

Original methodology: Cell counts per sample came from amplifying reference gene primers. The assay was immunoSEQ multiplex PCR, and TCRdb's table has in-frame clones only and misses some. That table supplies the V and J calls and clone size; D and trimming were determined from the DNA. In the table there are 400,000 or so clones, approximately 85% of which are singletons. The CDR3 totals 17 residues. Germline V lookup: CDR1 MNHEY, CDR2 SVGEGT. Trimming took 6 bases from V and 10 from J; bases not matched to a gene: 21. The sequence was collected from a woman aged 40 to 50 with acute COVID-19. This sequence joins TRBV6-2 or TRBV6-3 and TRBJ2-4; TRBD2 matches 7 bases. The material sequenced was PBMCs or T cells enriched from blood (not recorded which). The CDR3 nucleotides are TGTGCCAGCAGCAAATCCGAAAAGGGACTACTGTCGACTATTCAGTACTTC. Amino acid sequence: CASSKSEKGLLSTIQYF.